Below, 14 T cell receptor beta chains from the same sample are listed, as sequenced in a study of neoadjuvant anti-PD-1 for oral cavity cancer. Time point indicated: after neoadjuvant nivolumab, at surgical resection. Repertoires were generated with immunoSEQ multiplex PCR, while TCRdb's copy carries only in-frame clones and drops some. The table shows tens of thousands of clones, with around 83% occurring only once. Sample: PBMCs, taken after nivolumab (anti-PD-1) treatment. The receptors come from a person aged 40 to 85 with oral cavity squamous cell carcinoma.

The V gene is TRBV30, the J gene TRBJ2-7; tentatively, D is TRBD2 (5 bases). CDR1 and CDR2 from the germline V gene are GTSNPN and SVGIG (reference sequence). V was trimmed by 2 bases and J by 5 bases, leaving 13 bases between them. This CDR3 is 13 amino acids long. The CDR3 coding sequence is TGTGCCTGGAGTCGGTGGGAGTACGACGAGCAGTACTTC. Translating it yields CAWSRWEYDEQYF.

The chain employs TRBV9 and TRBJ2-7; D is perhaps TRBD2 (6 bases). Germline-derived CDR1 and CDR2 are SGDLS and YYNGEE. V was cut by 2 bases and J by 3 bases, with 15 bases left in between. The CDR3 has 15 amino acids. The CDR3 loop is CASSVEEGRGYEQYF. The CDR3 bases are TGTGCCAGCAGCGTGGAGGAGGGACGGGGCTACGAGCAGTACTTC.

This chain's CDR3 is CASSEFSGRGNEQFF. The CDR3 DNA follows: TGTGCCAGCAGTGAGTTTAGCGGGAGGGGAAATGAGCAGTTCTTC. This chain connects TRBV2 to TRBJ2-1; 11 nucleotides align to TRBD2. Germline V gene lookup returns CDR1 SNHLY and CDR2 FYNNEI. The junction had 5 bases not matched to a gene; V was cut back by 3 bases and J by 7 bases. The CDR3 contains 15 residues.

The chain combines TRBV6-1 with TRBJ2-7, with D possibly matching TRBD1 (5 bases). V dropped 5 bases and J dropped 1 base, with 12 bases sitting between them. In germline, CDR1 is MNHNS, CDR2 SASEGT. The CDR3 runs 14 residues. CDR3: CASSPATVSYEQYF. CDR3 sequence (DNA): TGTGCCAGCAGTCCTGCGACAGTTTCCTACGAGCAGTACTTC.

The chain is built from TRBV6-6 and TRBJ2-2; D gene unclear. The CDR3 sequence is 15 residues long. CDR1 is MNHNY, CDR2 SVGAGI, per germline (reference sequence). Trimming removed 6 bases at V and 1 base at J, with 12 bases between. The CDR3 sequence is CASSQYKMNTGELFF. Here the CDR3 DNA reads TGTGCCAGCAGCCAGTACAAGATGAACACCGGGGAGCTGTTTTTT.

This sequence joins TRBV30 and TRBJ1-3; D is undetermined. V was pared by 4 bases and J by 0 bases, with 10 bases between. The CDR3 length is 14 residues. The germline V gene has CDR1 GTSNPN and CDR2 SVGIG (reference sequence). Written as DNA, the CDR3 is TGTGCCTGGAATTCTGGCCGCTCTGGAAACACCATATATTTT. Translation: CAWNSGRSGNTIYF. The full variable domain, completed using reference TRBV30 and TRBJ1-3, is SQTIHQWPATLVQPVGSPLSLECTVEGTSNPNLYWYRQAAGRGLQLLFYSVGIGQISSEVPQNLSASRPQDRQFILSSKKLLLSDSGFYLCAWNSGRSGNTIYFGEGSWLTVV.

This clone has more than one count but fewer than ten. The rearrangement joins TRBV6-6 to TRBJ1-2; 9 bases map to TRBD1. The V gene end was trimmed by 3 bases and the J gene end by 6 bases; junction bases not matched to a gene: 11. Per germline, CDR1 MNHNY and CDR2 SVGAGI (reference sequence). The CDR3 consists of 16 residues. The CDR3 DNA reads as TGTGCCAGCAGTTATACAGGGGGCGACCCTTCGGATGGCTACACCTTC. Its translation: CASSYTGGDPSDGYTF.

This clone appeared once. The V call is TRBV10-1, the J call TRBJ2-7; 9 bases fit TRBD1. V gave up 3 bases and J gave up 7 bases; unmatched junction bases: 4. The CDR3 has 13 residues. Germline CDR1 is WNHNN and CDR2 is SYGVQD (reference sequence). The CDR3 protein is CASSDPGTGEQYF. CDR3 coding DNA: TGCGCCAGCAGTGACCCCGGGACAGGGGAGCAGTACTTC.

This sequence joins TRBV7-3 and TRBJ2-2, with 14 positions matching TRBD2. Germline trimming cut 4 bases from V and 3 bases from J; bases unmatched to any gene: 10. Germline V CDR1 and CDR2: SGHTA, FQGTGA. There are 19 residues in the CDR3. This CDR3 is CASSSSGLAGAGDTGELFF. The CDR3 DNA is TGTGCCAGCAGCTCCTCGGGACTAGCGGGAGCAGGGGACACCGGGGAGCTGTTTTTT. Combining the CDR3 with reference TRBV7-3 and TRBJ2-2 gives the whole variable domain GAGVSQTPSNKVTEKGKYVELRCDPISGHTALYWYRQSLGQGPEFLIYFQGTGAADDSGLPNDRFFAVRPEGSVSTLKIQRTERGDSAVYLCASSSSGLAGAGDTGELFFGEGSRLTVL.

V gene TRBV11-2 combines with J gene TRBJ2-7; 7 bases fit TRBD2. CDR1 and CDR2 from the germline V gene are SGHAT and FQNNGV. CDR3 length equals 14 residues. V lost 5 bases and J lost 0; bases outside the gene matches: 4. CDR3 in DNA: TGTGCCAGCAGCCGAGCGGGGAGCTCCTACGAGCAGTACTTC. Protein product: CASSRAGSSYEQYF.

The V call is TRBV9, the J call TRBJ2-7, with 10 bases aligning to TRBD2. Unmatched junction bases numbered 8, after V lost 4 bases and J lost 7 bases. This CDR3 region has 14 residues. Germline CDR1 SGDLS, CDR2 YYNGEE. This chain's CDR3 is CASSLGLAAREQYF. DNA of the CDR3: TGTGCCAGCAGCTTAGGACTAGCGGCGCGGGAGCAGTACTTC.

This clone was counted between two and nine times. CDR3 nucleotide sequence: TGTGCCAGCAGCTTGAGCAATCAGCCCCAGCATTTT. It encodes CASSLSNQPQHF. The chain combines TRBV7-9 with TRBJ1-5; D is undetermined. The CDR3 totals 12 residues. The germline CDR1 and CDR2 sequences are SEHNR and FQNEAQ (reference sequence). Trimming left V 3 bases short and J 1 base short, with 1 base between.

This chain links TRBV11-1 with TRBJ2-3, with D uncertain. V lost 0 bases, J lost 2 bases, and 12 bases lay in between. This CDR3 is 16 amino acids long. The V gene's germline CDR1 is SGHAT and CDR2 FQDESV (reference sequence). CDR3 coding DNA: TGTGCCAGCAGCTTAGCGTCTTCTCAATTCACAGATACGCAGTATTTT. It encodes CASSLASSQFTDTQYF.

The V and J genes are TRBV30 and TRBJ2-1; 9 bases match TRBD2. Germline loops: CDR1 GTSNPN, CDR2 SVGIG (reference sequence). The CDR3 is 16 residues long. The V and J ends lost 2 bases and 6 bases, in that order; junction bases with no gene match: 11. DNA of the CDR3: TGTGCCTGGAGTCCGCCCTCGCGGGAGGGGGTCAATGAGCAGTTCTTC. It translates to CAWSPPSREGVNEQFF.